One and the same sample provided the 21 T cell receptor beta chains below, sequenced in a study of cytomegalovirus exposure and HLA in healthy donors. A multiplex PCR was run with 60 Vbeta primers and 13 Jbeta primers. The method was immunoSEQ multiplex PCR; TCRdb's version includes in-frame clones alone and lacks a portion of them. Of around 110,000 clones in the sample, around 74% are singletons; the top ten hold 1.5% to 2%. The sequenced sample consisted of PBMCs. These receptors were taken from a woman in her late teens or twenties in good health and CMV-seronegative.

The chain uses TRBV5-1 and TRBJ1-4, with D possibly being TRBD1 (6 bases). Trimming cost V 0 bases and J 8 bases, with 14 bases left between them. CDR3 length equals 15 residues. Germline V gives CDR1 SGHRS, CDR2 YFSETQ. CDR3 sequence (DNA): TGCGCCAGCAGCTTGGGAGTCCAGGGGCAAGAAAAACTGTTTTTT. Its translation: CASSLGVQGQEKLFF.

There are a few counts of this clone. The V gene is TRBV25-1, the J gene TRBJ2-1; 12 bases are shared with TRBD2. Trimming took 8 bases from V and 6 from J; bases not matched to a gene: 5. The CDR3 loop spans 14 amino acids. Germline V gene lookup returns CDR1 MGHDK and CDR2 SYGVNS. CDR3 in amino acids: CASSLAGGGNEQFF. In DNA form, the CDR3 reads TGTGCCAGCTCACTAGCGGGGGGAGGCAATGAGCAGTTCTTC.

The chain links TRBV5-1 to TRBJ2-1; 14 bases line up with TRBD2. V was clipped by 2 bases and J by 9 bases; unmatched bases: 4. Germline values: CDR1 SGHRS, CDR2 YFSETQ. CDR3 length equals 15 residues. This CDR3 is CASSLGTSGGIEQFF. The CDR3 DNA reads TGCGCCAGCAGCTTAGGGACTAGCGGGGGTATTGAGCAGTTCTTC.

This clone has only a few counts. The chain employs TRBV28 and TRBJ1-1; TRBD1 matches 7 bases. This CDR3 is 16 amino acids long. Germline CDR1 is MDHEN and CDR2 is SYDVKM. V was pared by 5 bases and J by 1 base, with 10 bases of the junction left unmatched. The CDR3 DNA reads TGTGCCAGCAGTCCTTGGGACAGCAACTCGAACACTGAAGCTTTCTTT. Protein: CASSPWDSNSNTEAFF. Together with reference TRBV28 and TRBJ1-1, the CDR3 gives the full variable domain: DVKVTQSSRYLVKRTGEKVFLECVQDMDHENMFWYRQDPGLGLRLIYFSYDVKMKEKGDIPEGYSVSREKKERFSLILESASTNQTSMYLCASSPWDSNSNTEAFFGQGTRLTVV.

This chain uses TRBV2 with TRBJ2-3; possible D gene TRBD2, 5 bases. Trimming left V 6 bases short and J 2 bases short, with 9 bases between. The length of the CDR3 is 13 residues. Germline CDR1 reads SNHLY; CDR2 reads FYNNEI. The CDR3 coding sequence is TGTGCCAGCAGGCGGGCAGACACAGATACGCAGTATTTT. Its translation: CASRRADTDTQYF.

CDR3 protein: CASSLVTGSSEQYF. In nucleotides, the CDR3 is TGTGCCAGCAGTTTAGTGACAGGGTCCAGCGAGCAGTACTTC. This sequence joins TRBV27 and TRBJ2-7; 7 bases are shared with TRBD1. Germline CDR1 MNHEY, CDR2 SMNVEV (reference sequence). This CDR3 spans 14 amino acids. The trim removed 2 bases at V and 6 bases at J, leaving 7 bases unmatched.

This chain uses TRBV28 with TRBJ2-3; 7 positions match TRBD2. The germline gives CDR1 MDHEN, CDR2 SYDVKM. CDR3 length: 16 residues. V lost 7 bases to trimming and J lost 3 bases; unmatched junction nucleotides: 13. The CDR3 nucleotides read TGTGCCAGCACTTCGTGGGACTACCGGATGACAGATACGCAGTATTTT. Translated, it gives CASTSWDYRMTDTQYF. Based on the CDR3 plus reference TRBV28 and TRBJ2-3, the full variable domain is DVKVTQSSRYLVKRTGEKVFLECVQDMDHENMFWYRQDPGLGLRLIYFSYDVKMKEKGDIPEGYSVSREKKERFSLILESASTNQTSMYLCASTSWDYRMTDTQYFGPGTRLTVL.

The CDR3 bases are TGTGCCAGCAGCCCGACAGGGAGCTCCTACAATGAGCAGTTCTTC. This codes for CASSPTGSSYNEQFF. The V and J genes are TRBV6-5 and TRBJ2-1; TRBD1 agrees at 7 bases. The CDR3 consists of 15 residues. The germline gives CDR1 MNHEY, CDR2 SVGAGI. V shed 6 bases and J 0 bases; nucleotides not matched to a gene: 5.

This chain links TRBV5-1 with TRBJ2-3; a possible D gene is TRBD2 (6 bases). V lost 7 bases to trimming and J lost 2 bases, with 14 bases between them. From germline, CDR1 is SGHRS and CDR2 YFSETQ. CDR3 length: 14 amino acids. The CDR3: CASSTGGTTDTQYF. CDR3 DNA sequence: TGCGCCAGCTCAACCGGGGGAACCACAGATACGCAGTATTTT.

The rearrangement links TRBV6-5 to TRBJ1-1, with TRBD1 matching 7 bases. The CDR3 spans 14 residues. Germline CDR1 is MNHEY and CDR2 is SVGAGI. The V gene end was trimmed by 6 bases and the J gene end by 0 bases; junction bases not matched to a gene: 4. CDR3 nucleotides: TGTGCCAGCAGCCCAGGGGGGATGAACACTGAAGCTTTCTTT. Translated: CASSPGGMNTEAFF.

The chain employs TRBV5-1 and TRBJ1-5, with 12 nucleotides matching TRBD1. In germline, CDR1 is SGHRS, CDR2 YFSETQ. The V gene end was trimmed by 4 bases and the J gene end by 6 bases; junction bases not matched to a gene: 5. The CDR3 is made up of 15 amino acids. DNA for the CDR3: TGCGCCAGCAGCCAGGGGACAGGGGGCGGTCAGCCCCAGCATTTT. It yields the protein CASSQGTGGGQPQHF.

The gene calls are TRBV27 and TRBJ2-2; D is uncertain. This CDR3 spans 11 amino acids. The V end was cut by 5 bases, the J end by 5 bases, with 3 bases between. Germline CDR1 is MNHEY and CDR2 is SMNVEV (reference sequence). The CDR3 is CASSATGELFF. The CDR3 DNA is TGTGCCAGCAGTGCGACCGGGGAGCTGTTTTTT.

The chain uses TRBV5-5 and TRBJ1-1, with TRBD1 matching 8 bases. Losses at the gene ends were 2 bases for V and 0 bases for J; bases not matched to a gene: 6. The CDR3 is 16 amino acids. Germline CDR1 SGHKS, CDR2 YYEKEE (reference sequence). Here the CDR3 reads CASSFRTGSVNTEAFF. CDR3 in DNA: TGTGCCAGCAGCTTTAGGACAGGGAGTGTGAACACTGAAGCTTTCTTT.

This chain connects TRBV6-1 to TRBJ1-1; D is undetermined. This CDR3 comprises 13 residues. Deletions cut 4 bases from V and 8 bases from J, with 14 bases between. CDR1 and CDR2 from the germline V gene are MNHNS and SASEGT. CDR3 DNA: TGTGCCAGCAGTGTAATGGTCGGGGTAGAAGCTTTCTTT. This translates into CASSVMVGVEAFF.

The rearrangement uses TRBV28 and TRBJ2-1; 11 bases fit TRBD2. After removal of 2 bases from V and 8 bases from J, the junction contained 8 bases not matched to a gene. Germline CDR1 MDHEN, CDR2 SYDVKM. This CDR3 spans 16 amino acids. As DNA, the CDR3 is TGTGCCAGCAGTTTAACGACTAGCGGGGAGTTCGATGAGCAGTTCTTC. As protein: CASSLTTSGEFDEQFF.

This chain connects TRBV6-1 to TRBJ2-7; weak D call: TRBD1 (6 bases). This CDR3 is built from 13 residues. Germline CDR1 MNHNS, CDR2 SASEGT. V lost 3 bases, J lost 0 bases, and 6 bases lay in between. The CDR3 region is CASSEDSSYEQYF. The CDR3 DNA reads TGTGCCAGCAGTGAGGACAGCTCCTACGAGCAGTACTTC.

This clone was seen a handful of times. The chain links TRBV29-1 to TRBJ2-5, with a tentative D call TRBD2 (5 bases). Trimming cost V 8 bases and J 3 bases, with 16 bases left between them. The CDR3 contains 13 residues. Germline CDR1 SQVTM, CDR2 ANQGSEA. Here the CDR3 DNA reads TGCAGCTTAAGGCGATTCGGGGAAGAGACCCAGTACTTC. This translates into CSLRRFGEETQYF.

CDR3 sequence: CASSPGQAIGYTEAFF. CDR3 coding DNA: TGTGCCAGCAGCCCAGGACAGGCGATTGGGTACACTGAAGCTTTCTTT. This chain links TRBV4-2 with TRBJ1-1; 7 bases map to TRBD1. Germline V gives CDR1 LGHNA, CDR2 YNFKEQ. V was clipped by 4 bases and J by 3 bases; unmatched bases: 11. This CDR3 comprises 16 residues.

This sequence joins TRBV28 and TRBJ1-2; the match to TRBD1 covers 12 bases. CDR3 length: 15 amino acids. The V segment lost 5 bases and the J segment 7 bases; nucleotides outside the gene matches: 8. Germline V gene lookup returns CDR1 MDHEN and CDR2 SYDVKM. CDR3 DNA: TGTGCCAGCAGTCCACGGGACAGGGGGCGCGGTGGCTACACCTTC. Translating it yields CASSPRDRGRGGYTF.

The gene calls are TRBV4-1 and TRBJ2-6; D not resolved. Per germline, CDR1 MGHRA and CDR2 YSYEKL. V lost 0 bases to trimming and J lost 2 bases, with 5 bases between them. The CDR3 runs 15 residues. The CDR3: CASSQDEAGANVLTF. The CDR3 DNA reads as TGCGCCAGCAGCCAAGATGAGGCTGGGGCCAACGTCCTGACTTTC.

The V call is TRBV2, the J call TRBJ2-5; 8 bases are a match to TRBD1. Germline V gene lookup returns CDR1 SNHLY and CDR2 FYNNEI. The CDR3 length is 16 residues. Losses at the gene ends were 6 bases for V and 0 bases for J; bases not matched to a gene: 9. This chain's CDR3 is CASRSVGQEYQETQYF. In DNA, the CDR3 is TGTGCCAGCAGGTCCGTGGGACAGGAGTACCAAGAGACCCAGTACTTC.